This T cell receptor (beta chain) was obtained from a study of cytomegalovirus exposure and HLA in healthy donors (dated by TCRdb to about 2017). Describing the broader study: An earlier analysis of approximately 590 of the donors reported 250 to 300 Gb of sequence data and 117 million unique TCR beta sequences from some 180 million T cells. An earlier analysis of about 600 of the donors used high-throughput TCR beta sequencing to judge whether each TCR beta V gene segment behaved as functional or pseudogenic. Using immunosequencing, the study profiled T cell repertoires from about 650 subjects and related those repertoires to cytomegalovirus serostatus. Both class I and class II loci were covered by HLA typing, at four-digit resolution. The study aimed to test whether cataloging public T cell receptors could reveal signatures of past pathogen exposure. Typing coverage varied by locus: roughly 629-630 donors for A, B, C, DRB1 and DQB1; approximately 560 for DQA1; approximately 570 for DPA1; more than 450 for DPB1. Among about 370 genotyped donors of the cohort, an average of about 240,000 unique TCR beta nucleotide sequences was sequenced per donor, of which 15% to 20% were non-productive. In addition to the first cohort of 650 to 800 subjects, a separate validation cohort of approximately 130 different subjects was used. Genome-wide SNP genotypes for about 65% of the 666 donors were used in a later genetic analysis, which treated that subset as a discovery cohort. In the later analysis, no new phenotypic data were used to find candidate immune exposures; instead, reliance was placed on TCR beta sequences and their occurrence across donors. Donor age, sex, ethnicity and CMV serostatus were compiled alongside the repertoire data. An early release that covered more than 550 HLA-typed donors contained 250 to 350 gigabases of sequencing data and tens of millions of unique TCR sequences. Of the roughly 410 genotyped donors, 75% to 85% were placed in the genetic ancestry cluster associated with self-reported Caucasian donors. Because of strong linkage in the cohort, five DR-DQ haplotypes were treated as single units for association and clustering. To predict cytomegalovirus infection status, the study brought together high-throughput TCR immunosequencing, statistical association of individual TCRs with disease status, and machine learning. In a later analysis, previously published TCR beta repertoires from 550 to 700 donors were re-analyzed and high-resolution HLA genotyping was added so that TCR occurrence patterns could be studied. Every repertoire in the discovery cohort had been generated on one and the same sequencing platform.

The paper as a whole reports these results and caveats: For the cohort, immune exposure information was limited to CMV serostatus. An association between a missense DCLRE1C variant and V-gene and J-gene trimming of TCR beta chains was found in a later genetic analysis and replicated in an independent cohort. The classifier was reported to diagnose cytomegalovirus status with high specificity and sensitivity in both the original cohort and the validation cohort. Three of the identified cytomegalovirus-associated TCR beta chains were confirmed in vitro to be specific for cytomegalovirus antigens. In a later analysis, the rate of TCR association differed among HLA loci, with DRB1 alleles having the most associated TCRs and HLA-C alleles having the fewest. Across donors, most TCR sequences were observed very rarely, whereas some public TCRs were present in many individuals. A group of highly shared sequence variants was considered likely to be a technical artifact of the sequencing pipeline. According to a later analysis, most CMV-associated TCR beta chains appeared to be HLA-restricted, and the HLA associations seemed to be driven largely by CMV exposure. In a later analysis, several top co-occurrence clusters were reported to appear linked to parvovirus B19, influenza, CMV and Epstein-Barr virus. Linkage disequilibrium might explain the correlated functional status among segregating V segments, but an unknown experimental factor could not be excluded. Assigning TCR associations to individual alleles was difficult when HLA alleles, especially DR and DQ, strongly co-occurred. In a later genetic analysis, fewer N-insertions in productive TCRs were reported among donors in an Asian-associated ancestry cluster than the approximately 670-donor mean. Because the 87-base-pair reads could not distinguish some IMGT-functional V segments, including TRBV6-2 and TRBV6-3, those segments were excluded. Approximately 16 rarely observed V segments, including chromosome 9 orphons, were excluded from the earlier analysis of about 600 of the donors because counts were too low. In this cohort, only TCR beta chains were sequenced, and detectable features were limited by the absence of alpha or paired-chain data. Presence/absence analyses assumed roughly uniform sequencing depth across donors, an assumption that may not hold. An earlier analysis of approximately 570 of the donors showed that most TCR beta V segments appeared in productive rearrangements either about 87% or about 30% of the time, which broadly matched IMGT annotations. A later analysis found that HLA-associated TCR beta chains were more clonally expanded and had lower generation probabilities than equally common non-associated chains. Because HLA typing was missing for some donors at each locus, association tests included only the typed subset. According to the authors, the approach could potentially be generalized to other disease states and immunological phenotypes. The study listed over 150 TCR beta chains as associated with cytomegalovirus. Specific HLA alleles were associated with over 15,000 TCR beta sequences at a false discovery rate of 0.05 in a later analysis. A further reported finding was that TCR beta sequences accurately predicted the HLA-A and HLA-B alleles for most subjects in the first cohort.

The cohort was made up of 650 to 700 healthy bone marrow donors. All cohort members were sampled while nominally healthy, although unrecorded immune exposures were likely present. The donor tested CMV seronegative and was one of the 352 seronegative cohort members. A peripheral blood sample was provided by each donor, and peripheral blood mononuclear cells were used for TCR beta sequencing. Genomic DNA was extracted from the blood cell samples with the Qiagen DNeasy Blood Extraction Kit. The protocol used for the library was the immunoSEQ multiplex PCR assay. For the multiplex PCR, a mixture combining 60 forward primers for TCR Vbeta segments and 13 reverse primers for TCR Jbeta segments was used. Amplification of the CDR3 region of rearranged TCR beta genes was performed with a multiplex PCR assay on genomic DNA. On the Illumina HiSeq System, the amplified TCR beta libraries were sequenced as 87-base-pair reads. The published analysis was carried out like this. A later analysis tallied around 82 million unique TCR beta chains across the approximately 670 repertoires, and around 9.9 million of those chains were shared by two or more donors. Raw reads were error-corrected and collapsed into unique sequences by a nearest-neighbor algorithm in which closely related sequences were merged to remove PCR and sequencing errors. To assign V, D and J gene segments, CDR3 sequences were aligned to IMGT reference sequences. For a sequence to be retained, at least a six-nucleotide match to both a V gene segment and a J gene segment was required. A rearrangement was called productive if the CDR3 had no stop codons and remained in frame with V and J, and every other rearrangement was called non-productive. Following IMGT convention, CDR3 was defined as the stretch from the second conserved V-encoded cysteine up to the conserved J-encoded phenylalanine. In an earlier analysis of 500 to 650 of the donors, sequences lacking an unambiguous match to a single V gene segment were excluded. In an earlier analysis of approximately 500 of the donors, a V segment was called functional when productive rearrangements were above 56.7%, and segregating when the standard deviation between donors exceeded 5%. A statistical classification framework was developed to diagnose cytomegalovirus status using the catalog of TCR beta chain sequences. A later analysis assigned V and J genes by comparing TCR nucleotide sequences with IMGT/GENE-DB human TR gene sequences. A later analysis assigned CDR3 sequences and most-parsimonious VDJ recombination scenarios with the TCRdist pipeline. A later analysis defined each TCR beta chain by its CDR3 amino acid sequence plus V-gene family, and excluded reads lacking a unique V-gene family. As a way to deal with suspected cross-contamination and a sequencing artifact, a later analysis dropped 450 to 600 nucleotide sequences that were highly shared and had low generation probability. In a later analysis, a clonal expansion index was calculated for each public chain from normalized within-repertoire ranks of inferred template counts. In a later analysis, generation probabilities were computed using a VDJ recombination model fitted to out-of-frame rearrangements, and the results were checked against IGoR. In a later analysis, hypergeometric tests were used to score TCR-TCR, TCR-HLA and TCR-CMV co-occurrence, with a repertoire-size bias correction applied to TCR pairs. False discovery rates were estimated in a later analysis by permuting HLA or CMV assignments 20 times. A later analysis grouped co-occurring TCRs with DBSCAN, adding TCRdist sequence similarity when clustering within HLA-allele-positive subsets. Repertoires with fewer than 30,000 or more than 120,000 public chains, plus five repertoires with anomalous nucleotide sharing, were excluded from co-occurrence clustering. TCRdb obtained this table from immuneACCESS and retained in-frame rearrangements with V and J assigned. These tables miss some clones; where compared with another copy, unresolved V genes account for less than half of the shortfall, and the remainder is unexplained. V, J and clone size are taken as reported in that table, and D and trimming were inferred from the DNA itself. Here the sample has around 88,000 clones; about 74% occur a single time. The ten top clones hold about 2% of the sample.

About this clone itself: Its antigen remains undetermined. No base quality information exists; no much larger clone differs at one position.

The CDR3 starts with the cysteine, ends with the phenylalanine, and has 14 residues. This entry keeps only the CDR3 DNA: 42 bases, framed from base 1. V is cut by 5 bases and J by 2 bases, and the space between the germline ends is 11 bases. CDR1 and CDR2, per the germline V gene (reference sequence), are LNHDA and SQIVND. Input material: PBMCs. This sequence originates from a male donor in good health and CMV-seronegative. This sequence uses TRBV19 and TRBJ2-3, with an unclear D gene assignment. CDR3 loop: CASSHGLHTDTQYF. In nucleotide form, the sequence is TGTGCCAGTAGTCATGGGCTTCACACAGATACGCAGTATTTT.